The 5 T cell receptor beta chains listed next were all sequenced from one sample in a study of radiation and T cells in renal cell carcinoma (dated by TCRdb to about 2020). This specimen's time point label, per the study, means: blood 4 weeks post-SBRT, at nephrectomy. Taken with the paper, the label for treatment or condition translates to: 15 Gy SBRT to primary tumor, nephrectomy 4 weeks later. The library was made by the immunoSEQ multiplex PCR assay. The table comes from immuneACCESS by way of TCRdb, which keeps in-frame sequences with V and J called. Part of the clones is missing from these tables; in studies checked, under half for an unresolved V gene and the rest for unknown reasons. The sample table holds 90,000 to 100,000 clones, of which about 79% were seen once. The ten largest clones add up to under 8.5% of the sample. The source was blood, collected from a patient whose treatment included radiotherapy and nephrectomy. These TCRs come from a man between 60 and 75 years old with renal cell carcinoma.

This clone was seen a few times. The chain combines TRBV30 with TRBJ2-5; D unclear. CDR3 size: 12 residues. Germline V CDR1 and CDR2: GTSNPN, SVGIG (reference sequence). V was shortened by 3 bases and J by 1 base, with 6 bases between the two germline ends. DNA for the CDR3: TGTGCCTGGAGCACATTCCAAGAGACCCAGTACTTC. As protein: CAWSTFQETQYF.

The rearrangement joins TRBV4-3 to TRBJ1-6, with TRBD1 as a possible D gene (6 bases). Germline values: CDR1 LGHNA, CDR2 YSLEER. The CDR3 is 16 residues long. V dropped 0 bases and J dropped 5 bases, with 11 bases sitting between them. DNA for the CDR3: TGCGCCAGCAGCCAAGATCTTTACAGGGATAATTCACCCCTCCACTTT. Amino acids: CASSQDLYRDNSPLHF.

The V gene is TRBV18, the J gene TRBJ1-5, with TRBD1 as a possible D gene (5 bases). The CDR3 consists of 15 residues. CDR1 and CDR2 from the germline V gene are KGHSH and LQKENI. V was clipped by 4 bases and J by 4 bases, with 14 bases between them. The CDR3 nucleotides are TGTGCCAGCTCACGGGGGTCAGGCCTGAATCAGCCCCAGCATTTT. This codes for CASSRGSGLNQPQHF.

The chain carries TRBV7-8 and TRBJ2-1; D remains unclear. CDR1 and CDR2 from the germline V gene are SGHVS and FQNEAQ. This CDR3 spans 16 amino acids. V was cut by 2 bases and J by 0 bases, with 11 bases left in between. The CDR3 is CASSLRATSSYNEQFF. The DNA of the CDR3 is TGTGCCAGCAGCTTAAGGGCGACGAGCTCCTACAATGAGCAGTTCTTC.

The genes are TRBV6-6 and TRBJ2-2; perhaps TRBD2 as D (5 bases). V shed 2 bases and J shed 4 bases, with 5 bases lying between them. Per the germline V gene, CDR1 is MNHNY and CDR2 is SVGAGI (reference sequence). The CDR3 is 13 residues long. CDR3: CASSYEGTGELFF. CDR3 in DNA: TGTGCCAGCAGTTACGAGGGCACCGGGGAGCTGTTTTTT.